This TCR beta chain was captured in a study of monozygotic twins with inflammatory bowel disease. One entry per CDR3 protein, without DNA, is what TCRdb gives after re-calling the 5' RACE reads. The data include 160,000 or so distinct CDR3 sequences; the top ten clones carry 2.4%. Per germline, CDR1 LGHNA and CDR2 YNFKEQ. There are 15 residues in the CDR3. The genes are TRBV4-2 and TRBJ1-1; TCRdb gives TRBD1 as the D gene, but with no DNA this cannot be confirmed. The origin of this receptor is a human donor with ulcerative colitis or Crohn's disease, or a healthy co-twin of an affected twin (not recorded which). Material: blood. CDR3 loop: CASSQDHWGGTEAFF.